Listed below are T cell receptor beta chains from one sample, sequenced in a study of cytomegalovirus exposure and HLA in healthy donors. The table came from immunoSEQ multiplex PCR; TCRdb's copy has only in-frame clones and leaves some out. The sample lists approximately 230,000 clones; 87% were seen once. The material sequenced was PBMCs. The source is a man aged 18 to 30 in good health and CMV-seropositive. Both conserved end residues are part of each CDR3. D genes are given only for firm matches. The size entry is marked missing in some rows and otherwise reads once, few, many or a size class.

CDR3 DNA,CDR3 protein,clone size,CDR3 length,V gene,J gene,D gene
TGTGCCAGCAGCGTGGGACAGGCCTACGAGCAGTACTTC,CASSVGQAYEQYF,.,13,TRBV27,TRBJ2-7,TRBD1
TGTGCCAGCAGTGCGGAGTTGGAGCGAGGCTACACCTTC,CASSAELERGYTF,.,13,TRBV6-1,TRBJ1-2,.
TGTGCCTGGAGTGCCCTGGCGGGGGGCGATTACAATGAGCAGTTCTTC,CAWSALAGGDYNEQFF,.,16,TRBV30,TRBJ2-1,TRBD2
TGTGCCAGCACCCTACACGGAGGAAGCGGCTACACCTTC,CASTLHGGSGYTF,.,13,TRBV5-6,TRBJ1-2,.
TGTGCCAGCGCTCCTAGCGGACACACAGATACGCAGTATTTT,CASAPSGHTDTQYF,.,14,TRBV27,TRBJ2-3,TRBD2
TGCAGCGTTGGTCGCCAGACTTTCAGGGGCACTGAAGCTTTCTTT,CSVGRQTFRGTEAFF,.,15,TRBV29-1,TRBJ1-1,.
TGTGCCAGCAGCTTCGGACTAGCGGGAGAAGTTTTTCCCTACAATGAGCAGTTCTTC,CASSFGLAGEVFPYNEQFF,.,19,TRBV11-2,TRBJ2-1,TRBD2
TGTGCCAGCAGCCAAGCGACTGGCGCGGGCACTGAAGCTTTCTTT,CASSQATGAGTEAFF,.,15,TRBV14,TRBJ1-1,.
TGTGCCAGCAGTTCCCCCTACAGGGTAAACTATGGCTACACCTTC,CASSSPYRVNYGYTF,.,15,TRBV28,TRBJ1-2,.
TGCGCCAGCAGCCAGGAGACAGATACGCAGTATTTT,CASSQETDTQYF,.,12,TRBV5-1,TRBJ2-3,.
TGTGCCAGCAGTGAAATCTCGGACACTGAAGCTTTCTTT,CASSEISDTEAFF,once,13,TRBV6-1,TRBJ1-1,.
TGTGCCAGCAGAAACATCCGGGGTGAAAAACTGTTTTTT,CASRNIRGEKLFF,.,13,TRBV6-1,TRBJ1-4,.
TGTGCCAGCAAAAAGCAGGGTAGCAATCAGCCCCAGCATTTT,CASKKQGSNQPQHF,.,14,TRBV6-6,TRBJ1-5,.
TGTGCCAGCAGCACCGGACAGGGACGTGGCTACACCTTC,CASSTGQGRGYTF,.,13,TRBV7-9,TRBJ1-2,TRBD1
TGTGCTAGTTACGCGGTAGGCAGTCCTTCGGAGGAGCAGTACTTC,CASYAVGSPSEEQYF,.,15,TRBV12-5,TRBJ2-7,.
TGTGCCACCAGTTTGACAGGGGCAATGGGTGATGGCTACACCTTC,CATSLTGAMGDGYTF,once,15,TRBV15,TRBJ1-2,TRBD1
TGTGCCATCAGTGAGAGTTCCAGGGGGCTTGGCTACACCTTC,CAISESSRGLGYTF,.,14,TRBV10-3,TRBJ1-2,TRBD1
TGTGCCAGCAGCGTAGATCGGGATACGCAGTATTTT,CASSVDRDTQYF,.,12,TRBV9,TRBJ2-3,.
TGTGCCAGCAGCTACGGACAGGGGGAAGCCAATCAGCCCCAGCATTTT,CASSYGQGEANQPQHF,.,16,TRBV7-9,TRBJ1-5,TRBD1
TGCGCCAGCAGCAGCGGGGCACGGGAGAACACTGAAGCTTTCTTT,CASSSGARENTEAFF,.,15,TRBV5-1,TRBJ1-1,.
TGTGCCAGCAGTAACGGACAGGGGAACTCTGGAAACACCATATATTTT,CASSNGQGNSGNTIYF,once,16,TRBV28,TRBJ1-3,TRBD1
TGTGCCTGGAGTGCGGCCACCGGGGAGCTGTTTTTT,CAWSAATGELFF,.,12,TRBV30,TRBJ2-2,.
TGTGCCAGCAGTGAAGGGGTTTACTACGAGCAGTACTTC,CASSEGVYYEQYF,.,13,TRBV2,TRBJ2-7,.
TGTGCCAGCAGTATGGACAGAGTGTCTTCCAATGAGCAGTTCTTC,CASSMDRVSSNEQFF,once,15,TRBV6-4,TRBJ2-1,.
TGTGCCACCCTCCGAGGAGTAGGGAGGGATGAGCAGTTCTTC,CATLRGVGRDEQFF,.,14,TRBV6-1,TRBJ2-1,TRBD2
TGTGCCAGCAGCTTGGTCGGGGGGCCCGGGGCGAGCTTCCGAGCTTTCTTT,CASSLVGGPGASFRAFF,few,17,TRBV11-2,TRBJ1-1,.
TGTGCCAGCAGTTACCTGACCACCCGGGTGGAAAATGAGCAGTTCTTC,CASSYLTTRVENEQFF,once,16,TRBV6-5,TRBJ2-1,.
TGTGCCAGCAGCTCTTTTGGGACGGCGAACACTGAAGCTTTCTTT,CASSSFGTANTEAFF,.,15,TRBV5-4,TRBJ1-1,.
TGTGCCAGCACGAGACGAACAGGGGGTGGTTACGAGCAGTACTTC,CASTRRTGGGYEQYF,.,15,TRBV6-1,TRBJ2-7,TRBD1
TGTGCCTGGAAATCGCCCGGCGGCTCCTACGAGCAGTACTTC,CAWKSPGGSYEQYF,.,14,TRBV30,TRBJ2-7,.
TGCGCCAGCAGCCGAGCGGGAGGGAAGGACGAGCAGTACTTC,CASSRAGGKDEQYF,.,14,TRBV5-1,TRBJ2-7,TRBD2
TGTGCCAGCTCCCCGAGGACAGTGAACACTGAAGCTTTCTTT,CASSPRTVNTEAFF,few,14,TRBV2,TRBJ1-1,.
TGCGCCAGCAGCTTGGCGGGTAGCGGAAACTCCTACAATGAGCAGTTCTTC,CASSLAGSGNSYNEQFF,few,17,TRBV5-1,TRBJ2-1,.
TGCGCCAGCAGCCAAGAAGGAACTAGCGGAAATGAGCAGTTCTTC,CASSQEGTSGNEQFF,.,15,TRBV4-3,TRBJ2-1,TRBD2
TGTGCCAGCAGTCCTACACAGGGTTACGAGCAGTACTTC,CASSPTQGYEQYF,.,13,TRBV6-1,TRBJ2-7,.
TGTGCCAGCAGCTTCCAGATAGCGGGAGGGTTGGGGAATGAGCAGTTCTTC,CASSFQIAGGLGNEQFF,.,17,TRBV7-3,TRBJ2-1,TRBD2
TGTGCCAGTAGTATAGGTTGGAAAGGGTCCTACGAGCAGTACTTC,CASSIGWKGSYEQYF,.,15,TRBV19,TRBJ2-7,.
TGTGCCAGCAGCCGAGGACAGCTTAGTAATCAGCCCCAGCATTTT,CASSRGQLSNQPQHF,.,15,TRBV7-9,TRBJ1-5,.
TGTGCCAGCAGTCCAACCGGAGCAGGCAACTATGGCTACACCTTC,CASSPTGAGNYGYTF,.,15,TRBV6-6,TRBJ1-2,.
TGTGCCACCAGCACCGGACAGCGCACTGAAGCTTTCTTT,CATSTGQRTEAFF,few,13,TRBV15,TRBJ1-1,.
TGTGCCAGCAGCTCTGACAAGAACACTGAAGCTTTCTTT,CASSSDKNTEAFF,once,13,TRBV7-9,TRBJ1-1,.
TGTGCCAGCAGGGGGGACCCGAACAATGAGCAGTTCTTC,CASRGDPNNEQFF,few,13,TRBV2,TRBJ2-1,.
TGTGCCAGCAGTTCACAGGGGGCGGCCAAAAACATTCAGTACTTC,CASSSQGAAKNIQYF,.,15,TRBV6-6,TRBJ2-4,TRBD1
TGCGCCAGCAGCTTGGGTTTCGGGGTTCAAGAGACCCAGTACTTC,CASSLGFGVQETQYF,.,15,TRBV5-1,TRBJ2-5,.
TGTGCCAGCAGCTTGGGGCAGGGGTCTCGATACGAGCAGTACTTC,CASSLGQGSRYEQYF,.,15,TRBV5-6,TRBJ2-7,.
TGTGCCAGCAGTGGGGGCAATCAGCCCCAGCATTTT,CASSGGNQPQHF,.,12,TRBV2,TRBJ1-5,.